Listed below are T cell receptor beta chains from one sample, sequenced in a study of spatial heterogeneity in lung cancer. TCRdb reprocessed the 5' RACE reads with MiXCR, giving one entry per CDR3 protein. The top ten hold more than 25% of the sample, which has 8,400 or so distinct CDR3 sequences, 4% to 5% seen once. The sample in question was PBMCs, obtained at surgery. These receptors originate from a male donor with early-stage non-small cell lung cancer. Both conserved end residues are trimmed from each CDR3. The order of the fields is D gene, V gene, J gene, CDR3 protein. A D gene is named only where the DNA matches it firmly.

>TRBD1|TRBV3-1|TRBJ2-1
ASSQRTGSRDHNEQF
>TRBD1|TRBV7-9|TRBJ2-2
ASSLGGQDTGELF
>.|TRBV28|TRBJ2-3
ASSFTRGRGPTDTQY
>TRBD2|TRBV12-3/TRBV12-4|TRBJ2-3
ASSLSSGTDTQY
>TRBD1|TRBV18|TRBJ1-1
ASSRDRVDTEAF
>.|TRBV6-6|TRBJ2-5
ASSAGRETQY
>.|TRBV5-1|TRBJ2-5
ASSGKTLQETQY
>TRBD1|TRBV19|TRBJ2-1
ASSTGTGFYNEQF
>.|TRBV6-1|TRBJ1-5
ASSEGATPGPQH
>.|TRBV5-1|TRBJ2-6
ASSLGDISGANVLT
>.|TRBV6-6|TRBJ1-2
ASSERGRSGGYT
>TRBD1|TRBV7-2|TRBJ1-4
ASSLVPGQGDEKLF